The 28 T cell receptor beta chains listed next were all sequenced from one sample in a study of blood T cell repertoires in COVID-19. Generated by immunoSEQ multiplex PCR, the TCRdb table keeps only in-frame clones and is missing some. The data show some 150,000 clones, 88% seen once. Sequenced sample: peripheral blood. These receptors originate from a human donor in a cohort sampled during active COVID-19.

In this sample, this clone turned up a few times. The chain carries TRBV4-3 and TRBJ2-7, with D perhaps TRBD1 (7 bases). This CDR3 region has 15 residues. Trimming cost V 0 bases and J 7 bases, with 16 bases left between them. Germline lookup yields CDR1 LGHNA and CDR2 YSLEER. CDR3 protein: CASSQDLGRGEEQYF. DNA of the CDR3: TGCGCCAGCAGCCAAGATTTGGGCAGGGGGGAAGAGCAGTACTTC.

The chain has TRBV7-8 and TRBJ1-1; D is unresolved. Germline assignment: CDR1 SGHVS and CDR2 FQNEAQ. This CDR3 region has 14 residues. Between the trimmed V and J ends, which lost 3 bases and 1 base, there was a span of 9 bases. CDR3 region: CASSFTASNTEAFF. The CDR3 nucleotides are TGTGCCAGCAGCTTCACAGCATCGAACACTGAAGCTTTCTTT.

The CDR3 spells CASSRIVGGWGNSPLHF. CDR3 coding DNA: TGTGCCAGCAGTCGTATCGTGGGGGGGTGGGGTAATTCACCCCTCCACTTT. The rearrangement joins TRBV28 to TRBJ1-6, with D possibly matching TRBD1 (5 bases). The V gene lost 5 bases and the J gene lost 6 bases, with 20 bases spanning the gap. Germline CDR1 MDHEN, CDR2 SYDVKM. The CDR3 has 17 amino acids.

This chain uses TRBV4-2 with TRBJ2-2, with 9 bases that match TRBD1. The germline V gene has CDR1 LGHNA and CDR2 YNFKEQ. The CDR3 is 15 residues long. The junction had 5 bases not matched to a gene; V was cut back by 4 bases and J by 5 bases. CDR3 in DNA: TGTGCCAGCAGCCCGACAGGGGGGGTGACCGGGGAGCTGTTTTTT. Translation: CASSPTGGVTGELFF.

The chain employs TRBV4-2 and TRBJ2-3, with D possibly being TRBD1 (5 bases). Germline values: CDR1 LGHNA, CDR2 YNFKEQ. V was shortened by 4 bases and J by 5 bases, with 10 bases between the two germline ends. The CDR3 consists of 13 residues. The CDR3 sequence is CASSRNRGDTQYF. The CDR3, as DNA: TGTGCCAGCAGCCGGAATAGGGGAGATACGCAGTATTTT.

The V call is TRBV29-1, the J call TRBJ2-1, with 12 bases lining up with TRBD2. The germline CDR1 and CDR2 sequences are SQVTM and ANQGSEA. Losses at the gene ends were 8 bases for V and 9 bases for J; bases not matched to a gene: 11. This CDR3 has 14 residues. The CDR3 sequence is CSPRLAGVGGEQFF. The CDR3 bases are TGCAGCCCAAGACTAGCGGGAGTAGGAGGTGAGCAGTTCTTC.

The CDR3 region has the DNA TGTGCCAGTAGAAAAGCGGGACTCTACTATGGCTACACCTTC. Its protein is CASRKAGLYYGYTF. V and J are TRBV19 and TRBJ1-2; D perhaps matches TRBD1 (5 bases). The V gene lost 6 bases and the J gene lost 3 bases, with 14 bases spanning the gap. Germline loops: CDR1 LNHDA, CDR2 SQIVND (reference sequence). This CDR3 has 14 residues.

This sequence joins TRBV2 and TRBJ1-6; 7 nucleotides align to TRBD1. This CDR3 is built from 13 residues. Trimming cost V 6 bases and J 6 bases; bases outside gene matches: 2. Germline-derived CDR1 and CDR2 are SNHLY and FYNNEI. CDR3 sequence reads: CASRGQLNSPLHF. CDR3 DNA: TGTGCCAGCAGGGGACAGCTTAATTCACCCCTCCACTTT.

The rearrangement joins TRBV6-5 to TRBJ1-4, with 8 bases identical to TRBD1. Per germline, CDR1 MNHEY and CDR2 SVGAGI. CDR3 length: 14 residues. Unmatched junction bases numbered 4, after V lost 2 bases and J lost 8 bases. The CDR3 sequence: CASSYLTGVEKLFF. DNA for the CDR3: TGTGCCAGCAGTTACCTGACAGGGGTGGAAAAACTGTTTTTT.

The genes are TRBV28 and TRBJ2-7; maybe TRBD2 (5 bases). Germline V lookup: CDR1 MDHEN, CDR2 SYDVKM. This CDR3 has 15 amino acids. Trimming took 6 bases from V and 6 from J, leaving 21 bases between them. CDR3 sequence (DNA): TGTGCCAGCAGGAAAAGCGGAGCTGCTTTTATCGAGCAGTACTTC. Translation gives CASRKSGAAFIEQYF.

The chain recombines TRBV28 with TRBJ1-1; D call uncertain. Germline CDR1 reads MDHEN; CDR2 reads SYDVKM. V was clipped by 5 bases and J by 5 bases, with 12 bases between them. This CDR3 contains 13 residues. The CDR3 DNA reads TGTGCCAGCAGTCTCTACGCGGGGACTGAAGCTTTCTTT. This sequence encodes CASSLYAGTEAFF.

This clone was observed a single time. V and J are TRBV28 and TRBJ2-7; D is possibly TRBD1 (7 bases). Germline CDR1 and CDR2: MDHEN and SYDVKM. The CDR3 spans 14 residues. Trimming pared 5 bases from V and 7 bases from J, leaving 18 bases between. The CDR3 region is CASSTQGPGREQYF. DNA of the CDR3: TGTGCCAGCAGTACACAGGGGCCGGGGAGGGAGCAGTACTTC.

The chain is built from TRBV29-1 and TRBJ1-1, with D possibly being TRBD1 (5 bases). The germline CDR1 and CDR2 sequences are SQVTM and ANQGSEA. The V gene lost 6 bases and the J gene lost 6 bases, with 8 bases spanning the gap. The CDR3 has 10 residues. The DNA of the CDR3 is TGCAGCGTACAGGACGCTGAAGCTTTCTTT. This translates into CSVQDAEAFF.

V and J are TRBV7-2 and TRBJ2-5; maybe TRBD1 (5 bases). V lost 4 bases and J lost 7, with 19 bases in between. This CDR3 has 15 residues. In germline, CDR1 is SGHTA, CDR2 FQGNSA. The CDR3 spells CASSSTAGLYGTQYF. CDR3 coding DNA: TGTGCCAGCAGCTCGACTGCAGGGCTATATGGGACCCAGTACTTC.

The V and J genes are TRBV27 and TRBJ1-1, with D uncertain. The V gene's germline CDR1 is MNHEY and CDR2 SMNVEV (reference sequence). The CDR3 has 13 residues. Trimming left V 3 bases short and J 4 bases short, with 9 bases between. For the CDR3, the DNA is TGTGCCAGCAGTTTCGGTGGGCCCACTGAAGCTTTCTTT. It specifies CASSFGGPTEAFF.

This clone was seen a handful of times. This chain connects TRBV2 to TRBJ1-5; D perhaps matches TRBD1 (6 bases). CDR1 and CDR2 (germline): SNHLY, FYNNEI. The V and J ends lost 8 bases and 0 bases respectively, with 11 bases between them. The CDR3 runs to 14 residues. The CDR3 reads CASQDSHSNQPQHF. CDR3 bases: TGTGCCAGCCAGGACAGCCATAGCAATCAGCCCCAGCATTTT. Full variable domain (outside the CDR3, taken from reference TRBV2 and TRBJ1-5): EPEVTQTPSHQVTQMGQEVILRCVPISNHLYFYWYRQILGQKVEFLVSFYNNEISEKSEIFDDQFSVERPDGSNFTLKIRSTKLEDSAMYFCASQDSHSNQPQHFGDGTRLSIL.

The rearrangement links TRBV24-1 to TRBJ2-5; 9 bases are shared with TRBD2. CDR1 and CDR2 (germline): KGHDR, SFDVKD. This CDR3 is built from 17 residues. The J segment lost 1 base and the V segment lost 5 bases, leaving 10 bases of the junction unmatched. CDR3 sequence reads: CATSGPSGVIPQETQYF. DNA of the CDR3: TGTGCCACCAGTGGCCCTAGCGGGGTTATACCCCAAGAGACCCAGTACTTC.

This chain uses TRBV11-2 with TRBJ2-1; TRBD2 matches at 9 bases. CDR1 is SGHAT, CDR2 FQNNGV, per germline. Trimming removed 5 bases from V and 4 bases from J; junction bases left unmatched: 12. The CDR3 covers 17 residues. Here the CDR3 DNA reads TGTGCCAGCAGCACCTCCGGGCTAGCGGGAACATACAATGAGCAGTTCTTC. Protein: CASSTSGLAGTYNEQFF. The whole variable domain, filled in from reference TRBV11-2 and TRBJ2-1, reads EAGVAQSPRYKIIEKRQSVAFWCNPISGHATLYWYQQILGQGPKLLIQFQNNGVVDDSQLPKDRFSAERLKGVDSTLKIQPAKLEDSAVYLCASSTSGLAGTYNEQFFGPGTRLTVL.

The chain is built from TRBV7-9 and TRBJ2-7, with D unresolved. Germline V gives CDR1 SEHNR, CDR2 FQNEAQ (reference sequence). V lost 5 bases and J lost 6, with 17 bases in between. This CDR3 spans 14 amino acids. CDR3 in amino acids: CASSRAQQVAEQYF. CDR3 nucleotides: TGTGCCAGCAGCAGGGCCCAGCAGGTCGCCGAGCAGTACTTC.

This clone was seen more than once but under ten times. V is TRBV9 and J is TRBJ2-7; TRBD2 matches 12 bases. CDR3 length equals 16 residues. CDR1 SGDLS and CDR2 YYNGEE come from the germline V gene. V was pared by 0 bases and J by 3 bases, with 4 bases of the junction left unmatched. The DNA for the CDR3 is TGTGCCAGCAGCGTAGGCGGGACTAGCGGGCTCTACGAGCAGTACTTC. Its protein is CASSVGGTSGLYEQYF.

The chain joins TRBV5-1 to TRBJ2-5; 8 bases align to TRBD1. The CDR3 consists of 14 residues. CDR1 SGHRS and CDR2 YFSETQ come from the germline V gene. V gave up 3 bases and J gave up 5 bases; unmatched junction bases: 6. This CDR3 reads CASSSQGGWETQYF. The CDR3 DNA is TGCGCCAGCAGCTCACAGGGGGGCTGGGAGACCCAGTACTTC.

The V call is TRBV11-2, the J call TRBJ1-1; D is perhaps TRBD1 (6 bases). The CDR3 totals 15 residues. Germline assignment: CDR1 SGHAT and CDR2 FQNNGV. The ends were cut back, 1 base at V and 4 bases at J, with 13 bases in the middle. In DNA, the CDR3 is TGTGCCAGCAGCTTAGCCTCAGGGGCGCCCACTGAAGCTTTCTTT. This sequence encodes CASSLASGAPTEAFF.

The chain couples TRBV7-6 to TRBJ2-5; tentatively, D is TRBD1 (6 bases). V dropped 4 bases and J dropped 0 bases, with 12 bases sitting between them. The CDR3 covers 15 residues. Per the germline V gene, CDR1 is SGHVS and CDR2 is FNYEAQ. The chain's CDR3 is CASSSYEGDQETQYF. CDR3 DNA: TGTGCCAGCAGCTCCTATGAGGGGGACCAAGAGACCCAGTACTTC.

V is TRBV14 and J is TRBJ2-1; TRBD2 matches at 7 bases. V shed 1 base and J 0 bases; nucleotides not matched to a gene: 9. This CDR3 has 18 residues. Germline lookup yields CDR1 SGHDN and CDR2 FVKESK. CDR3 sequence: CASSQGLGRPRSYNEQFF. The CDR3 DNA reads TGTGCCAGCAGCCAAGGACTCGGGAGGCCCCGCTCCTACAATGAGCAGTTCTTC.

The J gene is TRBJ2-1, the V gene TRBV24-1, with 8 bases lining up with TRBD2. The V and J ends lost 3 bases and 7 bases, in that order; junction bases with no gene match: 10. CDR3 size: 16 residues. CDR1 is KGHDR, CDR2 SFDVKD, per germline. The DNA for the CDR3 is TGTGCCACCAGTGATAGGTTAAGCGGGAGTCGAAATGAGCAGTTCTTC. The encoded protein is CATSDRLSGSRNEQFF.

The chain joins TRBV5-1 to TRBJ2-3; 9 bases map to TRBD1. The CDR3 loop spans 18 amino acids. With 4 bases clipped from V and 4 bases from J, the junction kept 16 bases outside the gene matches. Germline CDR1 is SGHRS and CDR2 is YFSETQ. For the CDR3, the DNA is TGCGCCAGCAGCCCCCGGGACAGGGTTTACCCCCCCGCAGATACGCAGTATTTT. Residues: CASSPRDRVYPPADTQYF.

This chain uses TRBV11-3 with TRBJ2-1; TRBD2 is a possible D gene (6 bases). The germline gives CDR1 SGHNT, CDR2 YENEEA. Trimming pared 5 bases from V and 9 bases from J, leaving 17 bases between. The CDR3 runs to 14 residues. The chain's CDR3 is CASSQGRSSGEQFF. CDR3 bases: TGTGCCAGCAGCCAAGGGAGGTCAAGCGGTGAGCAGTTCTTC.

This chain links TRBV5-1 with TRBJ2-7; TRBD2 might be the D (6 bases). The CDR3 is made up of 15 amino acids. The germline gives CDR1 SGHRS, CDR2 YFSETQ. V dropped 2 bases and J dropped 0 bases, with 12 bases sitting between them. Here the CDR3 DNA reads TGCGCCAGCAGCTTCTCGGCGGGGAGCTCCTACGAGCAGTACTTC. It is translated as CASSFSAGSSYEQYF.